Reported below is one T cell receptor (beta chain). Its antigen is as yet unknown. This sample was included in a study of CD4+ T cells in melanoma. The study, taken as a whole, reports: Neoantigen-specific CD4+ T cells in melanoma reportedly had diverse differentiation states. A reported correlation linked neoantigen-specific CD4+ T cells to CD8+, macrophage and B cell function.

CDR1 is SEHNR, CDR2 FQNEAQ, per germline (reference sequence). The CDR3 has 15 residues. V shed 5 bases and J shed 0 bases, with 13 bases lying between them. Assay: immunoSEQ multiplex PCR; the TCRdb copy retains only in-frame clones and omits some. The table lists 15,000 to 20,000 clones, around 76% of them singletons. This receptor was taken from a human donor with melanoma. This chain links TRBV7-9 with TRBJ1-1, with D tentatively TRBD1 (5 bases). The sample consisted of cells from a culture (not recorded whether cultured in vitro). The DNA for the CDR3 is TGTGCCAGCAGCGCAGAGACAGAGATGAACACTGAAGCTTTCTTT. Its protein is CASSAETEMNTEAFF. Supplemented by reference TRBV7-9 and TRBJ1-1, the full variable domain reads DTGVSQNPRHKITKRGQNVTFRCDPISEHNRLYWYRQTLGQGPEFLTYFQNEAQLEKSRLLSDRFSAERPKGSFSTLEIQRTEQGDSAMYLCASSAETEMNTEAFFGQGTRLTVV.